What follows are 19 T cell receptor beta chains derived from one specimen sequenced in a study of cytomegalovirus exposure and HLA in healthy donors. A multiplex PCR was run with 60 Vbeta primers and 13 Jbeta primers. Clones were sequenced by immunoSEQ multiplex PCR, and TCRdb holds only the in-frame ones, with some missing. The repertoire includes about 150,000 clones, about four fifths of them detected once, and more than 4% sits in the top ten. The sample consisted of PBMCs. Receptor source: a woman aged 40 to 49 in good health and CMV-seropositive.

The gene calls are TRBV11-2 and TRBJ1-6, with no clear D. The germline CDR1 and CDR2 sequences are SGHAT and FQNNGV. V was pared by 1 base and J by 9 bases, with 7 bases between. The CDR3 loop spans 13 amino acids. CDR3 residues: CASSLGEVSPLHF. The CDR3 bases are TGTGCCAGCAGCTTAGGCGAGGTTTCACCCCTCCACTTT.

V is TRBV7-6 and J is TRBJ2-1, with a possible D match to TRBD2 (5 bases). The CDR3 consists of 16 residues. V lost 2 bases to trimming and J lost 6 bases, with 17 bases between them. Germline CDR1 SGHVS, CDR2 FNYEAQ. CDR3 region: CASSLKEHLGLNEQFF. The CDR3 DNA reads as TGTGCCAGCAGCTTAAAAGAACACCTCGGACTCAATGAGCAGTTCTTC.

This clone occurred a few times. The CDR3 nucleotides read TGTGCCAGCATACAGGGACAGCCGAACACTGAAGCTTTCTTT. Protein sequence: CASIQGQPNTEAFF. The chain uses TRBV2 and TRBJ1-1, with 7 bases identical to TRBD1. The V gene end was trimmed by 7 bases and the J gene end by 1 base; junction bases not matched to a gene: 6. Germline V gene lookup returns CDR1 SNHLY and CDR2 FYNNEI. This CDR3 contains 14 residues.

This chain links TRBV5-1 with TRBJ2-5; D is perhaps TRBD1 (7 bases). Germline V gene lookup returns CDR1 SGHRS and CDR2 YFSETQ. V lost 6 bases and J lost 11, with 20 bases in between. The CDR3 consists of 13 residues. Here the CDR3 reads CASTTEGAGEQYF. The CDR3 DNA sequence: TGCGCCAGCACGACGGAGGGGGCAGGGGAGCAGTACTTC.

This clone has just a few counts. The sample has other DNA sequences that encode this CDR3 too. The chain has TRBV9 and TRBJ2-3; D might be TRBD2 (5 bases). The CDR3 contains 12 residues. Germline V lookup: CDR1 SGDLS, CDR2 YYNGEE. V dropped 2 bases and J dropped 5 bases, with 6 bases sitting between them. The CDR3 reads CASSVRGDTQYF. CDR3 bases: TGTGCCAGCAGCGTCCGGGGAGATACGCAGTATTTT.

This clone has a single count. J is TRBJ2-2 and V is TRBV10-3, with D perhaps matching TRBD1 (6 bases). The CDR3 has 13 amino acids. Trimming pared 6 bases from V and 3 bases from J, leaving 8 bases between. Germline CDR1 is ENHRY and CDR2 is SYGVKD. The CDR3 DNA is TGTGCCATCAGGAACAGGGACACCGGGGAGCTGTTTTTT. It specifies CAIRNRDTGELFF.

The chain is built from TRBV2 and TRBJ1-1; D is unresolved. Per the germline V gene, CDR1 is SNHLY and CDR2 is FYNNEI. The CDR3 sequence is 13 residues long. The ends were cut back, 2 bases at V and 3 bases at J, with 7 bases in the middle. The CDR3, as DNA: TGTGCCAGCAGTGAACTGGCTTACACTGAAGCTTTCTTT. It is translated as CASSELAYTEAFF.

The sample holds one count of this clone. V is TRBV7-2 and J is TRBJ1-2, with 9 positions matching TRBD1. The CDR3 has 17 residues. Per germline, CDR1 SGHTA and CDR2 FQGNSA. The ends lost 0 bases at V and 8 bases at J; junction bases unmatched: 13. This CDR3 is CASSLAQGQGRSGGYTF. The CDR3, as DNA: TGTGCCAGCAGCTTAGCCCAAGGACAGGGGAGGTCCGGGGGCTACACCTTC.

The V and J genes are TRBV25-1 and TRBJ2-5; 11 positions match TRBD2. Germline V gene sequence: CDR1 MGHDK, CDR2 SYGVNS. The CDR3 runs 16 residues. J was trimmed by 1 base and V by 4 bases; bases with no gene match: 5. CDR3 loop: CASSGETSGVQETQYF. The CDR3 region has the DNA TGTGCCAGCAGTGGAGAGACTAGCGGGGTCCAAGAGACCCAGTACTTC. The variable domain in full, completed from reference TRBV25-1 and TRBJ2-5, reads EADIYQTPRYLVIGTGKKITLECSQTMGHDKMYWYQQDPGMELHLIHYSYGVNSTEKGDLSSESTVSRIRTEHFPLTLESARPSHTSQYLCASSGETSGVQETQYFGPGTRLLVL.

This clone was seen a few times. CDR3 in amino acids: CASRTDRAYGYTF. In DNA form, the CDR3 reads TGTGCCAGTAGAACGGACAGGGCTTATGGCTACACCTTC. The chain has TRBV19 and TRBJ1-2, with 8 bases fitting TRBD1. Germline V CDR1 and CDR2: LNHDA, SQIVND (reference sequence). Trimming removed 6 bases from V and 5 bases from J; junction bases left unmatched: 5. The CDR3 spans 13 residues.

CDR3 in amino acids: CASSLAIRGGTGELFF. CDR3 nucleotide sequence: TGCGCCAGCAGCTTGGCTATCCGCGGGGGTACCGGGGAGCTGTTTTTT. The genes are TRBV5-1 and TRBJ2-2, with 7 positions matching TRBD2. The germline gives CDR1 SGHRS, CDR2 YFSETQ. The CDR3 length is 16 residues. V dropped 0 bases and J dropped 5; count of bases not matched to a gene: 7.

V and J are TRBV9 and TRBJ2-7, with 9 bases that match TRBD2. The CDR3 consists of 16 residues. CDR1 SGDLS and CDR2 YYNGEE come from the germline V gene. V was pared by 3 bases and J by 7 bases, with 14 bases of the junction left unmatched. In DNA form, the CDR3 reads TGTGCCAGCAGCGCTGAGGGGCGGGAGGGCCACAGGGAGCAGTACTTC. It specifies CASSAEGREGHREQYF.

The CDR3 DNA reads as TGTGCCAGCAGTCTAGGTAACAATGAGCAGTTCTTC. It encodes CASSLGNNEQFF. The genes are TRBV6-1 and TRBJ2-1; D gene unclear. The CDR3 spans 12 residues. Between the trimmed V and J ends, which lost 5 bases and 5 bases, there was a span of 7 bases. Per the germline V gene, CDR1 is MNHNS and CDR2 is SASEGT.

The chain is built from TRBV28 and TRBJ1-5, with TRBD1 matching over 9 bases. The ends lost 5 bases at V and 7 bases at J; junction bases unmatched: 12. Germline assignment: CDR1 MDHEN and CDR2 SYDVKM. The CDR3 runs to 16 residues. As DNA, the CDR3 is TGTGCCAGCAGTCCAATTCGACAGGGGGTAGGGCAGCCCCAGCATTTT. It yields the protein CASSPIRQGVGQPQHF.

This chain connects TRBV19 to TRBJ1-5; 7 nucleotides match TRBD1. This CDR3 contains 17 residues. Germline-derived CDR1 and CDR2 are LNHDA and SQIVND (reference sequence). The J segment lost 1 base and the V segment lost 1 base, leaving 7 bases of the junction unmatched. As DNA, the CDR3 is TGTGCCAGTAGTATAGGGGAAGGGGGCCGGAGCAATCAGCCCCAGCATTTT. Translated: CASSIGEGGRSNQPQHF.

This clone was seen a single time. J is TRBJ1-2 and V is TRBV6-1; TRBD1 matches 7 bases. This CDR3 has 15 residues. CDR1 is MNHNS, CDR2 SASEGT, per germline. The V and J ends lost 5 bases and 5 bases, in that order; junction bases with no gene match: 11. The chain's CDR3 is CASSPHWAGGYGYTF. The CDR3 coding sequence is TGTGCCAGCAGTCCCCACTGGGCAGGGGGGTATGGCTACACCTTC.

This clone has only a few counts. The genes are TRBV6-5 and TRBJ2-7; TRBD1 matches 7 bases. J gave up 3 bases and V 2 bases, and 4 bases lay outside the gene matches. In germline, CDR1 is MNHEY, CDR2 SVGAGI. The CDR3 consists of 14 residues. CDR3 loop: CASSYGTDLYEQYF. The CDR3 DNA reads TGTGCCAGCAGTTACGGGACAGACCTCTACGAGCAGTACTTC.

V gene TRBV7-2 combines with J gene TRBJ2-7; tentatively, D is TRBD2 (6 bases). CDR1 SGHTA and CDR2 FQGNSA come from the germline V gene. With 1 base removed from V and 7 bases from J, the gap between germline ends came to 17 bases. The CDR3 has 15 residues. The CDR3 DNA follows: TGTGCCAGCAGCTTAGTTAGCGGAGCAACGGGGGAGCAGTACTTC. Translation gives CASSLVSGATGEQYF. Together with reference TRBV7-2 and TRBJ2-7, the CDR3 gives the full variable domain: GAGVSQSPSNKVTEKGKDVELRCDPISGHTALYWYRQSLGQGLEFLIYFQGNSAPDKSGLPSDRFSAERTGGSVSTLTIQRTQQEDSAVYLCASSLVSGATGEQYFGPGTRLTVT.

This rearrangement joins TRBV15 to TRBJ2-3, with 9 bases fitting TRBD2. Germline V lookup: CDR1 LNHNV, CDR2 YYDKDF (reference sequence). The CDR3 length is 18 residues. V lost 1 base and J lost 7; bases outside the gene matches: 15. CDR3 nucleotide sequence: TGTGCCACCAGCAGAGCCCCCGGTGGGGTAGCGGGAGAACATACGCAGTATTTT. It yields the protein CATSRAPGGVAGEHTQYF.